The rows below give T cell receptor beta chains drawn from one sample of a study of CD8 T cells in ankylosing spondylitis. In TCRdb, the 5' RACE reads were re-called with MiXCR into one record per CDR3 protein. The sample lists 250,000 or so distinct CDR3 sequences, under 30% occurring once. The sequenced sample consisted of blood, either unsorted or a sorted T cell fraction (not recorded which). These receptors were collected from a male donor with ankylosing spondylitis or in good health (not recorded which). The CDR3 runs from the conserved cysteine through the conserved F or W. A D gene is named only where the DNA matches it firmly. Part of the rows lack a size; the others show once, few, many or a class for expanded clones.

-,-,TRBV10-3,TRBJ2-2,TGTGCCATCAGTGAGTCGGGAGCGAACATCGGGGAGCTGTTTTTT,CAISESGANIGELFF
many,TRBD1,TRBV4-1,TRBJ2-2,TGCGCCAGCAGCCCGGGACAGCCGCCGAACACCGGGGAGCTGTTTTTT,CASSPGQPPNTGELFF
once,-,TRBV28,TRBJ1-5,TGTGCCAGCAGTGAGTGGAATCAGCCCCAGCATTTT,CASSEWNQPQHF
-,TRBD1,TRBV2,TRBJ2-3,TGTGCCAGCCACAGGGGCGGGACAGATACGCAGTATTTT,CASHRGGTDTQYF
-,-,TRBV20-1,TRBJ2-5,TGCAGTGCCTCACTAGCTTTAGAGACCCAGTACTTC,CSASLALETQYF
few,-,TRBV20-1,TRBJ1-2,TGCAGTGCTAGAAGTGTAAGCTTCTATGGCTACACCTTC,CSARSVSFYGYTF
-,-,TRBV12-3/TRBV12-4,TRBJ1-5,TGTGCCAGCAGCCGAGGAGTCGGAGGTCCACAGCCCCAGCATTTT,CASSRGVGGPQPQHF
few,-,TRBV20-1,TRBJ2-3,TGCAGTGCTAGCGGCGGGACCACCCGGGTGACGCAGTATTTT,CSASGGTTRVTQYF
many,-,TRBV20-1,TRBJ2-5,TGCAGTGCGTCAGGGATTGAGACCCAGTACTTC,CSASGIETQYF
few,TRBD2,TRBV29-1,TRBJ2-3,TGCAGCGTTGCCAGCGGGGCGGCAGATACGCAGTATTTT,CSVASGAADTQYF
many,-,TRBV20-1,TRBJ1-2,TGCAGTGCTAGGCGCCCAAGTAGGGGAGCTAACTATGGCTACACCTTC,CSARRPSRGANYGYTF
many,-,TRBV12-3/TRBV12-4,TRBJ1-5,TGTGCCAGCAGTTGGGGGGGGGATCAGCCCCAGCATTTT,CASSWGGDQPQHF
many,TRBD2,TRBV20-1,TRBJ2-1,TGCAGTGCTTTAGCGGGGGGGCGTCCCCCGTTCTTC,CSALAGGRPPFF
few,TRBD1,TRBV12-3/TRBV12-4,TRBJ2-7,TGTGCCAGCAGTCGACAGGGGGGCTCCGAGCAGTACTTC,CASSRQGGSEQYF
-,TRBD1,TRBV5-1,TRBJ2-7,TGCGCCAGCAGCCCCGCCGGGACAGTTCGGCCCTACGAGCAGTACTTC,CASSPAGTVRPYEQYF
many,-,TRBV27,TRBJ2-5,TGTGCCAGCAGTCCCGGGACCTGGGGGGAGACCCAGTACTTC,CASSPGTWGETQYF
-,TRBD1,TRBV20-1,TRBJ2-5,TGCAGTGCTGACACCCCGGGACAGGTAGAGACCCAGTACTTC,CSADTPGQVETQYF
few,-,TRBV29-1,TRBJ2-3,TGCAGCGTTGAAATCAGTAGCACAGATACGCAGTATTTT,CSVEISSTDTQYF
many,TRBD2,TRBV5-1,TRBJ2-2,TGCGCCAGCAGCTTAACTAGCGGAGGGCTGTTTTTT,CASSLTSGGLFF
-,TRBD1,TRBV5-1,TRBJ2-7,TGCGCCAGCAGAAGCAAAGGACAGGGATCCTACGAGCAGTACTTC,CASRSKGQGSYEQYF
many,-,TRBV29-1,TRBJ1-2,TGCAGCGTTGAATTTAACTATGGCTACACCTTC,CSVEFNYGYTF
many,TRBD1,TRBV9,TRBJ1-2,TGTGCCAGCAGCGAGGGACAGGTAGTCTATGGCTACACCTTC,CASSEGQVVYGYTF
few,-,TRBV7-6,TRBJ2-4,TGTGCCAGCAGTCCAACCCAGGGTTATGAGGCCATTCAGTACTTC,CASSPTQGYEAIQYF
-,TRBD1,TRBV20-1,TRBJ1-2,TGCAGTGCTAGTCACAGGGGAAACTATGGCTACACCTTC,CSASHRGNYGYTF
few,-,TRBV11-2,TRBJ1-4,TGTGCCAGCAGCGACCGGGGTCCTGAAAAACTGTTTTTT,CASSDRGPEKLFF
few,-,TRBV20-1,TRBJ2-7,TGCAGTGCTAGACTACTATACGAGCAGTACTTC,CSARLLYEQYF
-,-,TRBV11-2,TRBJ2-2,TGTGCCAGCAGCTTAGGAAGCAGGAACACCGGGGAGCTGTTTTTT,CASSLGSRNTGELFF
-,-,TRBV28,TRBJ2-7,TGTGCCAGCATCCAGGGACTTCTCTCCTACGAGCAGTACTTC,CASIQGLLSYEQYF
-,TRBD2,TRBV6-7,TRBJ2-5,TGTGCCAGCAGTTACGGTGGTAGCGGGCCGTACCAAGAGACCCAGTACTTC,CASSYGGSGPYQETQYF
few,-,TRBV6-1,TRBJ1-2,TGTGCCAGCTTGGACAGCACTAACTATGGCTACACCTTC,CASLDSTNYGYTF
-,TRBD1,TRBV5-1,TRBJ2-1,TGCGCCAGCAGCATCTATTCGGGACAGACCTACAATGAGCAGTTCTTC,CASSIYSGQTYNEQFF
many,TRBD2,TRBV28,TRBJ2-3,TGTGCCAGCAGTTTGGTTGCGGGAGCGCAGTATTTT,CASSLVAGAQYF
-,-,TRBV6-5,TRBJ2-5,TGTGCCAGCAGTTACCTGTCCGGGGTGGGGGAGACCCAGTACTTC,CASSYLSGVGETQYF
-,-,TRBV30,TRBJ2-1,TGTGCCTGGGGGGGAGGGACAATTTACAATGAGCAGTTCTTC,CAWGGGTIYNEQFF
-,-,TRBV20-1,TRBJ2-3,TGCAGTGCCATCCCCCCGGGGACAAATGGCGCAGATACGCAGTATTTT,CSAIPPGTNGADTQYF
many,TRBD1,TRBV20-1,TRBJ1-2,TGCAGTGCTCCACAGGGGGCCGTCTATGGCTACACCTTC,CSAPQGAVYGYTF
-,-,TRBV18,TRBJ2-3,TGTGCCAGCTCACCACTTAACCCCCAAGATACGCAGTATTTT,CASSPLNPQDTQYF
few,TRBD1,TRBV20-1,TRBJ1-1,TGCAGTGCTACAGGGGGGGGAGGGAACACTGAAGCTTTCTTT,CSATGGGGNTEAFF
-,-,TRBV20-1,TRBJ1-5,TGCAGTGCTAGAGGTCACCTCGGGAGCAATCAGCCCCAGCATTTT,CSARGHLGSNQPQHF
few,TRBD2,TRBV5-5,TRBJ2-2,TGTGCCAGCAGCCCCGGGACTAGCAACACCGGGGAGCTGTTTTTT,CASSPGTSNTGELFF
many,TRBD1,TRBV12-3/TRBV12-4,TRBJ2-3,TGTGCCAGCAGTCCGGACAGGGGGACAGATACGCAGTATTTT,CASSPDRGTDTQYF
many,TRBD1,TRBV2,TRBJ2-7,TGTGCCAGCAGTGGGGGGACAGGGGACTCCTACGAGCAGTACTTC,CASSGGTGDSYEQYF